The present T cell receptor beta chain was sequenced within a study of T cell repertoires in cytomegalovirus infection. The overall study: Based on public TCR beta signatures, there were indications of CMV infection and of a matching HLA type.

Germline CDR1 reads SGHRS; CDR2 reads YFSETQ. Trimming took off 2 bases at V and 2 bases at J, with 10 bases between the two ends. The CDR3 runs 14 residues. Details on this clonotype: Its antigen remains unidentified.

TCRdb re-derived calls from the reads in MiXCR, one entry per CDR3 protein. In the table there are over 150,000 distinct CDR3 sequences, about 21% of which are singletons. Study results and caveats: CMV-specific TCR beta clonotypes restricted by HLA-C were the ones dominating the ex vivo response.

Sequences were obtained from PBMCs. This receptor was obtained from a human donor in good health (CMV status not recorded). Some clones in this sample may be carry-over from other donors' samples. V is TRBV5-1 and J is TRBJ1-2, with D uncertain. CDR3 coding DNA: TGCGCCAGCAGCTTCCGGGAGGTCAACTATGGCTACACCTTC. This codes for CASSFREVNYGYTF.